The 22 T cell receptor beta chains below were found in one sample sequenced in a study of blood T cell repertoires in COVID-19. Measured with immunoSEQ multiplex PCR; TCRdb has only the in-frame clones, and not every one. The table lists about 480,000 clones, around 87% of them singletons. Source material: PBMCs or T cells enriched from blood (not recorded which). These receptors came from a woman between 40 and 55 years old who had recovered from COVID-19.

This chain links TRBV24-1 with TRBJ1-2; 10 nucleotides match TRBD1. This CDR3 spans 18 amino acids. V gave up 4 bases and J gave up 1 base; unmatched junction bases: 11. Germline CDR1 reads KGHDR; CDR2 reads SFDVKD. Written as DNA, the CDR3 is TGTGCCACCAGTGAGGGGACCGGGACAGGGGACTATAACTATGGCTACACCTTC. This translates into CATSEGTGTGDYNYGYTF.

CDR3 sequence: CASSSETEPHGYTF. CDR3 nucleotides: TGTGCCAGCAGCTCGGAGACCGAGCCGCATGGCTACACCTTC. The chain combines TRBV5-6 with TRBJ1-2; D not resolved. The CDR3 sequence is 14 residues long. Between the trimmed V and J ends, which lost 3 bases and 6 bases, there was a span of 15 bases. CDR1 and CDR2 (germline): SGHDT, YYEEEE.

The genes are TRBV23-1 and TRBJ2-4; 14 bases agree with TRBD2. TRBV23-1 is placed among ORFs of uncertain function. The CDR3 loop spans 21 amino acids. The trim removed 6 bases at V and 5 bases at J, leaving 21 bases unmatched. The CDR3 reads CASRLYFPATSGRAGENIQYF. Written as DNA, the CDR3 is TGCGCCAGCAGACTATATTTCCCCGCGACTAGCGGGAGGGCCGGGGAAAACATTCAGTACTTC.

The chain recombines TRBV5-3 with TRBJ1-2; D remains unclear. TRBV5-3 has ORF status, its function being uncertain. Trimming took 0 bases from V and 11 from J, leaving 5 bases between them. There are 10 residues in the CDR3. The CDR3 spells CARSLVSYTF. CDR3 bases: TGTGCCAGAAGCTTGGTCTCGTACACCTTC.

J is TRBJ1-1 and V is TRBV11-3, with TRBD1 as a possible D gene (6 bases). In germline, CDR1 is SGHNT, CDR2 YENEEA. V lost 1 base and J lost 1, with 13 bases in between. This CDR3 comprises 16 residues. CDR3 nucleotides: TGTGCCAGCAGCTTAGGCGGGGGCCGCGGGAACACTGAAGCTTTCTTT. Its translation: CASSLGGGRGNTEAFF.

This clone was observed a single time. The V call is TRBV29-1, the J call TRBJ1-5, with TRBD1 matching over 8 bases. This CDR3 has 15 amino acids. Germline trimming cut 5 bases from V and 3 bases from J; bases unmatched to any gene: 9. In germline, CDR1 is SQVTM, CDR2 ANQGSEA. The CDR3 nucleotides read TGCAGCGTTCAGTTGACAGGGGTATACAATCAGCCCCAGCATTTT. It translates to CSVQLTGVYNQPQHF.

The rearrangement uses TRBV5-1 and TRBJ1-5; 11 bases agree with TRBD1. The CDR3 length is 15 residues. Losses at the gene ends were 2 bases for V and 3 bases for J; bases not matched to a gene: 1. Germline CDR1 is SGHRS and CDR2 is YFSETQ. As DNA, the CDR3 is TGCGCCAGCAGCTTCGGACAGGGGGCCAATCAGCCCCAGCATTTT. It translates to CASSFGQGANQPQHF.

The sample holds one count of this clone. The chain combines TRBV6-5 with TRBJ1-5, with 8 bases that match TRBD1. The ends lost 6 bases at V and 6 bases at J; junction bases unmatched: 4. Per germline, CDR1 MNHEY and CDR2 SVGAGI. This CDR3 comprises 13 residues. The CDR3 loop is CASRTGVSQPQHF. The CDR3 nucleotides read TGTGCCAGCAGGACAGGGGTATCTCAGCCCCAGCATTTT.

A remark on this clone: Within the sample, other DNA sequences also encode this same CDR3. This rearrangement joins TRBV5-6 to TRBJ1-2; tentatively, D is TRBD1 (6 bases). The CDR3 is 15 amino acids. Trimming removed 2 bases at V and 4 bases at J, with 15 bases between. CDR1 and CDR2 (germline): SGHDT, YYEEEE. This CDR3 reads CASSLVLGAGYGYTF. CDR3 sequence (DNA): TGTGCCAGCAGCTTAGTGCTGGGGGCTGGCTATGGCTACACCTTC.

The chain joins TRBV11-3 to TRBJ2-7; tentatively, D is TRBD2 (5 bases). This CDR3 has 14 residues. Germline CDR1 reads SGHNT; CDR2 reads YENEEA. The V and J ends lost 3 bases and 3 bases respectively, with 12 bases between them. Here the CDR3 reads CASSFTQEDYEQYF. The DNA for the CDR3 is TGTGCCAGCAGCTTTACCCAGGAGGACTACGAGCAGTACTTC. Together with reference TRBV11-3 and TRBJ2-7, the CDR3 gives the full variable domain: EAGVVQSPRYKIIEKKQPVAFWCNPISGHNTLYWYLQNLGQGPELLIRYENEEAVDDSQLPKDRFSAERLKGVDSTLKIQPAELGDSAVYLCASSFTQEDYEQYFGPGTRLTVT.

The CDR3 sequence is CASSPRLGQGSNTEAFF. Here the CDR3 DNA reads TGTGCCAGCTCACCACGACTGGGACAGGGCTCTAACACTGAAGCTTTCTTT. This chain links TRBV18 with TRBJ1-1, with 9 bases that match TRBD1. The CDR3 is 17 amino acids. Trimming removed 1 base from V and 2 bases from J; junction bases left unmatched: 8. The germline V gene encodes CDR1 KGHSH and CDR2 LQKENI.

The J gene is TRBJ2-7, the V gene TRBV7-8; 11 nucleotides align to TRBD1. The CDR3 contains 17 residues. The trim removed 2 bases at V and 4 bases at J, leaving 10 bases unmatched. Germline V lookup: CDR1 SGHVS, CDR2 FQNEAQ. DNA of the CDR3: TGTGCCAGCAGCTTACATCGGGCGGGACAGGGGGGATACGAGCAGTACTTC. Translating it yields CASSLHRAGQGGYEQYF. The full variable domain, with the rest looked up from reference TRBV7-8 and TRBJ2-7, is GAGVSQSPRYKVAKRGQDVALRCDPISGHVSLFWYQQALGQGPEFLTYFQNEAQLDKSGLPSDRFFAERPEGSVSTLKIQRTQQEDSAVYLCASSLHRAGQGGYEQYFGPGTRLTVT.

This sequence joins TRBV7-9 and TRBJ1-4; possible D gene TRBD1, 5 bases. The CDR3 is made up of 16 amino acids. In germline, CDR1 is SEHNR, CDR2 FQNEAQ (reference sequence). The V end was cut by 4 bases, the J end by 8 bases, with 20 bases between. In nucleotides, the CDR3 is TGTGCCAGCAGCTCATACGACAGTTTTTCCCGCGAAAAACTGTTTTTT. Translated: CASSSYDSFSREKLFF.

The chain has TRBV10-3 and TRBJ1-3, with TRBD1 identical over 10 bases. Germline V gene data show CDR1 as ENHRY and CDR2 as SYGVKD. CDR3 length equals 23 residues. V lost 4 bases, J lost 0 bases, and 24 bases stayed unmatched. CDR3 amino acids: CAISGQGAAGLGTRSLSGNTIYF. For the CDR3, the DNA is TGTGCCATCAGTGGACAGGGGGCCGCTGGTTTGGGGACCCGGTCCCTCTCTGGAAACACCATATATTTT.

The chain carries TRBV3-1 (or the pseudogene TRBV3-2) and TRBJ1-1; D is uncertain. Trimming removed 0 bases from V and 7 bases from J, with 15 bases in between. This CDR3 comprises 15 residues. The V gene's germline CDR1 is LGHDT and CDR2 YNNKEL (reference sequence). CDR3 sequence: CASSQEGLGQDEAFF. The CDR3 DNA sequence: TGTGCCAGCAGCCAAGAAGGACTGGGTCAGGATGAAGCTTTCTTT.

CDR3 DNA sequence: TGTGCCAGCTCATCACTAGCGGGAGGGCCGGGAGATACGCAGTATTTT. It encodes CASSSLAGGPGDTQYF. The chain combines TRBV18 with TRBJ2-3, with 13 bases fitting TRBD2. Looked up from germline, CDR1 is KGHSH and CDR2 is LQKENI. The CDR3 covers 16 residues. The junction had 7 bases not matched to a gene; V was cut back by 5 bases and J by 5 bases.

This chain joins TRBV19 and TRBJ2-4; perhaps TRBD1 as D (5 bases). V lost 6 bases and J lost 9, with 9 bases in between. The CDR3 consists of 11 residues. The germline gives CDR1 LNHDA, CDR2 SQIVND (reference sequence). The CDR3 DNA reads as TGTGCCAGTAGCAGGGAAGGCATTCAGTACTTC. The encoded protein is CASSREGIQYF.

The rearrangement joins TRBV19 to TRBJ1-3; D gene unclear. V was pared by 3 bases and J by 0 bases, with 9 bases between. This CDR3 is 15 amino acids long. Per germline, CDR1 LNHDA and CDR2 SQIVND (reference sequence). The CDR3 DNA is TGTGCCAGTAGTATTTTGTTTAACTCTGGAAACACCATATATTTT. Protein product: CASSILFNSGNTIYF.

The chain combines TRBV11-3 with TRBJ2-3, with D possibly being TRBD2 (5 bases). The V end was cut by 6 bases, the J end by 3 bases, with 19 bases between. This CDR3 region has 16 residues. Germline V gives CDR1 SGHNT, CDR2 YENEEA. The CDR3 sequence is CASSLGFRTGTDTQYF. DNA of the CDR3: TGTGCCAGCAGTCTCGGGTTTCGGACTGGTACAGATACGCAGTATTTT.

The chain is built from TRBV10-2 and TRBJ2-3; 9 bases are shared with TRBD1. Germline loops: CDR1 WSHSY, CDR2 SAAADI. The CDR3 runs 12 residues. Trimming cost V 6 bases and J 9 bases; bases outside gene matches: 4. The CDR3 sequence: CASRGTGYTQYF. The CDR3 nucleotides read TGCGCCAGCAGAGGGACAGGGTACACGCAGTATTTT.

The chain has TRBV14 and TRBJ1-5, with 7 bases matching TRBD1. With V trimmed by 4 bases and J by 3 bases, 3 bases remained unmatched. The V gene's germline CDR1 is SGHDN and CDR2 FVKESK. CDR3 length equals 14 residues. The CDR3 here is CASSPGTVNQPQHF. The CDR3 DNA sequence: TGTGCCAGCAGCCCTGGGACAGTCAATCAGCCCCAGCATTTT.

The J gene is TRBJ1-2, the V gene TRBV19; tentative D call: TRBD1 (6 bases). Per germline, CDR1 LNHDA and CDR2 SQIVND (reference sequence). V lost 7 bases and J lost 2, with 11 bases in between. This CDR3 is built from 13 residues. The CDR3: CASNWGPNYGYTF. In nucleotides, the CDR3 is TGTGCCAGTAATTGGGGGCCGAACTATGGCTACACCTTC.